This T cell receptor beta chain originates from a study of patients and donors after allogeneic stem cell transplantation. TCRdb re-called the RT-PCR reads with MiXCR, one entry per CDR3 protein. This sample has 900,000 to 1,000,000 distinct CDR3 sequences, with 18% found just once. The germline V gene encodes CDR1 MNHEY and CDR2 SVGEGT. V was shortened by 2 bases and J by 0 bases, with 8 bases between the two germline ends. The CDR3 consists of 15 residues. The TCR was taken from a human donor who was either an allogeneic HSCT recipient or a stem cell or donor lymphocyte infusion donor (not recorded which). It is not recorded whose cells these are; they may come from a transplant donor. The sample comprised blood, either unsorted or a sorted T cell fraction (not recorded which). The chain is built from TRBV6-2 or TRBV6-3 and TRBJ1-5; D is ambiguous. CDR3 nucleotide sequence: TGTGCCAGCAGTTACGTACCTTATAGCAATCAGCCCCAGCATTTT. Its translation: CASSYVPYSNQPQHF.